The rows below give T cell receptor beta chains drawn from one sample of a study of vaccination and CD4 T cells after COVID-19. TCRdb re-called the PCR reads through MiXCR, storing one row per CDR3 protein. Of about 20,000 distinct CDR3 sequences in the sample, about half were seen once. No antigen has been identified for these receptors. Sequencing was performed on CD4+ T cells from blood, cultured in vitro, taken after SARS-CoV-2 vaccination. All receptors come from a human donor who had recovered from COVID-19. CDR3s include the opening cysteine and the closing phenylalanine or tryptophan. A D gene is named only where the DNA matches it firmly. The size field is filled for only some rows; it gives once, few, many or a size class.

>-|TRBJ1-1|TRBV7-9|-
TGTGCCAGCAGCCCGGGGAGGAAAACCACTGAAGCTTTCTTT
CASSPGRKTTEAFF
>TRBD2|TRBJ2-1|TRBV7-7|-
TGTGCCAGCAGCTTAGCCGCGGGAGGCCCCAATGAGCAGTTCTTC
CASSLAAGGPNEQFF
>-|TRBJ1-6|TRBV6-1|-
TGTGCCAGCAGTGAAGGGCGGGATAATTCACCCCTCCACTTT
CASSEGRDNSPLHF
>-|TRBJ1-2|TRBV2|once
TGTGCCAGCGACGCGGGGGACTATGGCTACACCTTC
CASDAGDYGYTF
>TRBD1|TRBJ2-3|TRBV19|once
TGTGCCAGTAGCACCCCTGAGCGGGACAGGGAGCATACGCAGTATTTT
CASSTPERDREHTQYF
>-|TRBJ1-5|TRBV7-2|-
TGTGCCAGCAGCTCCGAAGGGGGTAAAGGCAATCAGCCCCAGCATTTT
CASSSEGGKGNQPQHF
>-|TRBJ1-5|TRBV19|-
TGTGCCAGTATTTCGGAAGGGGTTCCCTATCAGCCCCAGCATTTT
CASISEGVPYQPQHF
>-|TRBJ1-1|TRBV20-1|-
TGCAGTGCCCAAACCAGACTTAACACTGAAGCTTTCTTT
CSAQTRLNTEAFF
>-|TRBJ1-2|TRBV20-1|-
TGCAGTGCCAAGACAGGCTATGGCTACACCTTC
CSAKTGYGYTF
>-|TRBJ1-2|TRBV7-9|-
TGTGCCAGCAGCTTAGCGCGTGACAGCTTCTCCTATGGCTACACCTTC
CASSLARDSFSYGYTF
>-|TRBJ1-2|TRBV19|few
TGTGCCAGTACCCAGAGAGGAGACTATGGCTACACCTTC
CASTQRGDYGYTF
>-|TRBJ1-2|TRBV19|-
TGTGCCAGTAAGGGGGATAATCTATCTGGCTACACCTTC
CASKGDNLSGYTF
>TRBD1|TRBJ2-2|TRBV19|-
TGTGCCAGTAGTACCGGACAGGGAGGCACCGGGGAGCTGTTTTTT
CASSTGQGGTGELFF
>TRBD1|TRBJ2-1|TRBV20-1|few
TGCAGTGCTATTTATCAGCCAGGGGGCGGGAATGAGCAGTTCTTC
CSAIYQPGGGNEQFF
>-|TRBJ1-4|TRBV20-1|-
TGCAGTGCTAGAGTTTCGGGGGAGGATGAAAAACTGTTTTTT
CSARVSGEDEKLFF
>-|TRBJ2-3|TRBV10-1|few
TGCGCCAGCAGTGAGCCAGGGGGCACAGATACGCAGTATTTT
CASSEPGGTDTQYF
>TRBD2|TRBJ2-4|TRBV7-2|-
TGTGCCAGCAGCCGTGACTCTAGCGGGGGGGCAAACATTCAGTACTTC
CASSRDSSGGANIQYF
>-|TRBJ1-3|TRBV6-1|few
TGTGCCAGCAATTCAGGGGAATCTGGAAACACCATATATTTT
CASNSGESGNTIYF
>-|TRBJ2-7|TRBV6-1|-
TGTGCCAGCAGTCAAGACGGACTCTCCTACGAGCAGTACTTC
CASSQDGLSYEQYF
>-|TRBJ1-2|TRBV6-4|-
TGTGCCAGCAGTGAGGGGGCCTATGGCTACACCTTC
CASSEGAYGYTF
>-|TRBJ1-6|TRBV4-1|-
TGCGCCAGCAGCCGAGAGAGGCTGGACGGAGCCTATAATTCACCCCTCCACTTT
CASSRERLDGAYNSPLHF
>-|TRBJ2-5|TRBV27|few
TGTGCCAGCAGGCAACGCCCTAGACTACCCTCCGAACCAGAGACCCAGTACTTC
CASRQRPRLPSEPETQYF
>-|TRBJ2-7|TRBV7-9|-
TGTGCCAGCAGCTTTTCTACTGGGACATCGTCAGACTTC
CASSFSTGTSSDF
>-|TRBJ2-3|TRBV5-4|-
TGTGCCAGCAGCTCGACCGGTTACACAGATACGCAGTATTTT
CASSSTGYTDTQYF
>-|TRBJ1-5|TRBV6-1|-
TGTGCCAGCGGAGGCAATCAGCCCCAGCATTTT
CASGGNQPQHF
>-|TRBJ2-7|TRBV7-9|-
TGTGCCAGCAGCCCTAACCTCCGGGACTCCGTGGTGCAGTACTTC
CASSPNLRDSVVQYF
>-|TRBJ1-5|TRBV18|-
TGTGCCAGCTCACCAACCATACAGCCCCAGCATTTT
CASSPTIQPQHF
>TRBD1|TRBJ1-2|TRBV20-1|medium-sized
TGCAGTGCGGATCAGGGGGCACGGGGCTACACCTTC
CSADQGARGYTF
>TRBD1|TRBJ1-1|TRBV25-1|-
TGTGCCAGCAGTGGCTGGACAGGGACGAACACTGAAGCTTTCTTT
CASSGWTGTNTEAFF
>-|TRBJ1-2|TRBV4-1|few
TGCGCCAGCAGCCAAGAGAAGGCCTACTATGGCTACACCTTC
CASSQEKAYYGYTF
>TRBD1|TRBJ1-2|TRBV27|-
TGTGCCAGCAGATATAGGACAGGGATCGGCTACACCTTC
CASRYRTGIGYTF
>-|TRBJ1-3|TRBV29-1|-
TGCAGCGTTGAAACAGGGTATGGAAACACCATATATTTT
CSVETGYGNTIYF
>-|TRBJ1-6|TRBV19|-
TGTGCCAGTAGTATAGTGGTCGGGACAAATTCACCCCTCCACTTT
CASSIVVGTNSPLHF
>TRBD1|TRBJ1-1|TRBV29-1|-
TGCAGCGTTGATTATGCCGAACGGACAGGGCTATCTTTCTTT
CSVDYAERTGLSFF
>-|TRBJ1-1|TRBV20-1|few
TGCAGTGCTAGAGATTACCAGGGAAGCACTGAAGCTTTCTTT
CSARDYQGSTEAFF
>-|TRBJ2-5|TRBV20-1|few
TGCAGTGCTAGTCTGCGCAGGGGCGGAGAGACCCAGTACTTC
CSASLRRGGETQYF
>-|TRBJ2-2|TRBV6-2/TRBV6-3|once
TGTGCCAGCGTTGAACCTCCGACCGGGGAGCTGTTTTTT
CASVEPPTGELFF
>TRBD2|TRBJ2-5|TRBV7-6|-
TGTGCCAGCAGCTTAGTTCCTAGCGGGGGGGGACAAGAGACCCAGTACTTC
CASSLVPSGGGQETQYF
>TRBD2|TRBJ2-3|TRBV20-1|few
TGCAGTGCTGCCCGGCTACTAGCGGGAGGGCCGAACACAGATACGCAGTATTTT
CSAARLLAGGPNTDTQYF
>TRBD1|TRBJ1-2|TRBV6-5|few
TGTGCCAGCAGTTACCTCGGACAGGCAAAGGGTTATGGCTACACCTTC
CASSYLGQAKGYGYTF
>-|TRBJ2-5|TRBV19|-
TGTGCCAGTAGTTCGCCAGGGGCTTCCTCAAGAGAGACCCAGTACTTC
CASSSPGASSRETQYF
>TRBD1|TRBJ1-1|TRBV27|-
TGTGCCAGCAGACCACGGGACAGGCTTGAAGCTTTCTTT
CASRPRDRLEAFF
>-|TRBJ2-3|TRBV6-1|-
TGTGCCAGCAAACCCGGGAGTACAAATACGCAGTATTTT
CASKPGSTNTQYF
>TRBD2|TRBJ2-3|TRBV7-9|few
TGTGCCAGCGAGTATAGCGGGGGGCACACAGATACGCAGTATTTT
CASEYSGGHTDTQYF
>TRBD1|TRBJ2-7|TRBV20-1|few
TGCAGTGCTAGTGCTCCTGGACAGGGTGCCTACGAGCAGTACTTC
CSASAPGQGAYEQYF